The text below deals with one T cell receptor (beta chain). The data are from a study of Ad26.COV2.S vaccination and SARS-CoV-2 variants. Per the germline V gene, CDR1 is MNHNY and CDR2 is SVGAGI (reference sequence). The germline V and J ends were trimmed by 3 bases and 3 bases, with 16 bases remaining between them. This CDR3 has 16 amino acids. As for treatment: 15 to 20 received Ad26.COV2.S at low or high dose, single or two shots; several received placebo; per-sample allocation not given. Following the first vaccine or placebo injection, samples were taken on day 63. Profiling relied on immunoSEQ multiplex PCR, and the TCRdb table lists in-frame clones only, not all of them. The sample has around 250,000 clones; roughly 86% are singletons.

The clonotype was recovered from a person between 18 and 59 years old who received the Ad26.COV2.S COVID-19 vaccine or a placebo. The chain links TRBV6-6 to TRBJ2-3; tentative D call: TRBD2 (7 bases). Sequences were derived from peripheral blood, sampled in a trial of Ad26.COV2.S vaccine versus placebo. CDR3 in DNA: TGTGCCAGCAGTTATGTCCGGGGGGCCTTGACAGATACGCAGTATTTT. Protein product: CASSYVRGALTDTQYF.